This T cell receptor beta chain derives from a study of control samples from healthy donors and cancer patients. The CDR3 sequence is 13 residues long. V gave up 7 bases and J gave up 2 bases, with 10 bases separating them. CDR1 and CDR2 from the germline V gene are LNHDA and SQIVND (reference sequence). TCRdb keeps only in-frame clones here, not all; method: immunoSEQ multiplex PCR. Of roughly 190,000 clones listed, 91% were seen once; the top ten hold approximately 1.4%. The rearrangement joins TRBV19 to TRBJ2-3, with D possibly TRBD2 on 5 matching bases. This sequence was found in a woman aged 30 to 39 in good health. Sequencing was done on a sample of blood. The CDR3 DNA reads TGTGCCAGTACTAGCCGCAACACAGATACGCAGTATTTT. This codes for CASTSRNTDTQYF. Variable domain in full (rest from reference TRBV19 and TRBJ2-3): DGGITQSPKYLFRKEGQNVTLSCEQNLNHDAMYWYRQDPGQGLRLIYYSQIVNDFQKGDIAEGYSVSREKKESFPLTVTSAQKNPTAFYLCASTSRNTDTQYFGPGTRLTVL.